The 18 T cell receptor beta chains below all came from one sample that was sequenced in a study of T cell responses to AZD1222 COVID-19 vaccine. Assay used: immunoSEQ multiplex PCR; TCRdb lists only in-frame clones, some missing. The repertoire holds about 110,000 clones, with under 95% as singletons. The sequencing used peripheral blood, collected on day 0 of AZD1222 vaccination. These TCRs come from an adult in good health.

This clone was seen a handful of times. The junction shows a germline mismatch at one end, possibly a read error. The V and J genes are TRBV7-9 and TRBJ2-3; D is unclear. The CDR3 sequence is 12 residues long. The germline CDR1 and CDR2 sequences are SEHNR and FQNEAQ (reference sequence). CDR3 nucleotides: TGTGCCAGCAGGTTAGCTGCAGATACGCAGTATTTT. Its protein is CASRLAADTQYF. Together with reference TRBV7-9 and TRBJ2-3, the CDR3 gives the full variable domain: DTGVSQNPRHKITKRGQNVTFRCDPISEHNRLYWYRQTLGQGPEFLTYFQNEAQLEKSRLLSDRFSAERPKGSFSTLEIQRTEQGDSAMYLCASRLAADTQYFGPGTRLTVL.

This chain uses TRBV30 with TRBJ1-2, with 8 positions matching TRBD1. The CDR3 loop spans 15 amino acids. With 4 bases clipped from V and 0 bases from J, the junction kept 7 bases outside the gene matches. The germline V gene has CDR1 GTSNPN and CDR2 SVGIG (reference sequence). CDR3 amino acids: CAWIYRDRTNYGYTF. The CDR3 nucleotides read TGTGCCTGGATCTACCGGGACAGGACTAACTATGGCTACACCTTC.

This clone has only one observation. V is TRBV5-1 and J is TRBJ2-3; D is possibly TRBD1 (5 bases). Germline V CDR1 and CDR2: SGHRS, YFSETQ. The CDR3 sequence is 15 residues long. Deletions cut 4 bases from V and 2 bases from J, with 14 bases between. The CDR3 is CASSLRQKNTDTQYF. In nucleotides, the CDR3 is TGCGCCAGCAGCCTCAGACAGAAGAACACAGATACGCAGTATTTT.

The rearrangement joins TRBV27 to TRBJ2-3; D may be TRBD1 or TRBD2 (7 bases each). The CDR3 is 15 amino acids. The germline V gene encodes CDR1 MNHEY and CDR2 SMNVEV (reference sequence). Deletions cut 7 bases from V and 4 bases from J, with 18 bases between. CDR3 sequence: CASKPGGANSDTQYF. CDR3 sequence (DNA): TGTGCCAGCAAACCAGGGGGGGCCAATTCAGATACGCAGTATTTT.

DNA of the CDR3: TGTGCCAGCAGTCAACTAGCGGGGCCTGGGCGAGATACGCAGTATTTT. It yields the protein CASSQLAGPGRDTQYF. The chain uses TRBV14 and TRBJ2-3, with 10 bases that match TRBD2. The CDR3 consists of 16 residues. The V gene's germline CDR1 is SGHDN and CDR2 FVKESK. Trimming cost V 6 bases and J 5 bases; bases outside gene matches: 11.

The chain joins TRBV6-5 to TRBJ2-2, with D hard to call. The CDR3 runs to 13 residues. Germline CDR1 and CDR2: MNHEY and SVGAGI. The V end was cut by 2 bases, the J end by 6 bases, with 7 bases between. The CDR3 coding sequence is TGTGCCAGCAGTTACGGCTCTCCCGGGGAGCTGTTTTTT. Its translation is CASSYGSPGELFF.

CDR3 in amino acids: CASSDSTVGGYTF. The CDR3 DNA follows: TGTGCCAGCAGTGACTCAACAGTCGGGGGCTACACCTTC. J is TRBJ1-2 and V is TRBV6-4; D remains ambiguous. The V gene lost 0 bases and the J gene lost 8 bases, with 10 bases spanning the gap. Germline lookup yields CDR1 MRHNA and CDR2 SNTAGT. CDR3 length: 13 amino acids.

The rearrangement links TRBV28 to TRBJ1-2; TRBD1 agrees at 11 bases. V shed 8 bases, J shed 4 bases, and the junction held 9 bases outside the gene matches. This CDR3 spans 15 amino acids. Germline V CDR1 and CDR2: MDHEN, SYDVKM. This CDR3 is CASLGTGGVGYGYTF. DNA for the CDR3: TGTGCCAGCTTAGGGACAGGGGGTGTAGGCTATGGCTACACCTTC.

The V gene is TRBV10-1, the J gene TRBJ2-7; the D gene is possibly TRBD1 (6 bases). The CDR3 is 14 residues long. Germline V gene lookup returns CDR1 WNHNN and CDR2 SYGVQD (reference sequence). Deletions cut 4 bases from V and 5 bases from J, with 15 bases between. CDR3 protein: CASSGAGVRDEQYF. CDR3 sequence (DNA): TGCGCCAGCAGTGGTGCAGGGGTTCGCGACGAGCAGTACTTC.

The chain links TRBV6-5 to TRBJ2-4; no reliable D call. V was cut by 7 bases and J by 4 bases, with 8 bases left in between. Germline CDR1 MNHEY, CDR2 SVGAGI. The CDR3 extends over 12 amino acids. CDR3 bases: TGTGCCAGCACCAGTGCTAAAAACATTCAGTACTTC. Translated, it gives CASTSAKNIQYF.

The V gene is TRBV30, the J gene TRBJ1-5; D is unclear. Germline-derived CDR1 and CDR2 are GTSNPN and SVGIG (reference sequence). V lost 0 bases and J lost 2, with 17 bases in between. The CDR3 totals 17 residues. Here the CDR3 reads CAWSVRLSGVRNQPQHF. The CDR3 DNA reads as TGTGCCTGGAGTGTACGCTTGTCGGGCGTACGCAATCAGCCCCAGCATTTT.

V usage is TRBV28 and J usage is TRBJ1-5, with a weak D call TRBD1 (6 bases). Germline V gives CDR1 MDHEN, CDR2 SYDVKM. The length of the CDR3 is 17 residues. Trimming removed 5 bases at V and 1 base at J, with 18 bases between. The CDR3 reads CASSAGTLATSNQPQHF. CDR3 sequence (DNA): TGTGCCAGCAGTGCCGGGACACTAGCCACAAGCAATCAGCCCCAGCATTTT. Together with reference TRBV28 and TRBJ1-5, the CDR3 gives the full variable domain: DVKVTQSSRYLVKRTGEKVFLECVQDMDHENMFWYRQDPGLGLRLIYFSYDVKMKEKGDIPEGYSVSREKKERFSLILESASTNQTSMYLCASSAGTLATSNQPQHFGDGTRLSIL.

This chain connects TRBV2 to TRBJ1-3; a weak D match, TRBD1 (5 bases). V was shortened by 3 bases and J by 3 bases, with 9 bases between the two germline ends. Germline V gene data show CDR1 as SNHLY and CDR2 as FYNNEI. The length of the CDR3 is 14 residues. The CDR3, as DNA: TGTGCCAGCAGTGAGGGGGGGAGTGGAAACACCATATATTTT. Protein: CASSEGGSGNTIYF.

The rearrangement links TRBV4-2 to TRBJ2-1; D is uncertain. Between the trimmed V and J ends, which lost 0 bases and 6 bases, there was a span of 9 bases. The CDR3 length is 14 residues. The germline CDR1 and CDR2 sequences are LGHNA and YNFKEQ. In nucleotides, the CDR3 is TGTGCCAGCAGCCAAGAAGACACCCTCAATGAGCAGTTCTTC. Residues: CASSQEDTLNEQFF.

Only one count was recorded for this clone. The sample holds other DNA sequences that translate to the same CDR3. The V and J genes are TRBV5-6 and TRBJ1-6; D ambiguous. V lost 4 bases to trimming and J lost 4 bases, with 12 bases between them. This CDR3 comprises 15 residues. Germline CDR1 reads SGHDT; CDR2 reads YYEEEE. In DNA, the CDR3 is TGTGCCAGCAGCCCTTCCGGTGGGTATAATTCACCCCTCCACTTT. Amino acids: CASSPSGGYNSPLHF. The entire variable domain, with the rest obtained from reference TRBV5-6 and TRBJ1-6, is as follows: DAGVTQSPTHLIKTRGQQVTLRCSPKSGHDTVSWYQQALGQGPQFIFQYYEEEERQRGNFPDRFSGHQFPNYSSELNVNALLLGDSALYLCASSPSGGYNSPLHFGNGTRLTVT.

CDR3 nucleotides: TGTGCCAGCAGCCATGATCGTATGAACACTGAAGCTTTCTTT. Translated: CASSHDRMNTEAFF. This chain uses TRBV14 with TRBJ1-1; D uncertain. The CDR3 spans 14 residues. The germline V and J ends were trimmed by 3 bases and 0 bases, with 8 bases remaining between them. CDR1 and CDR2 (germline): SGHDN, FVKESK.

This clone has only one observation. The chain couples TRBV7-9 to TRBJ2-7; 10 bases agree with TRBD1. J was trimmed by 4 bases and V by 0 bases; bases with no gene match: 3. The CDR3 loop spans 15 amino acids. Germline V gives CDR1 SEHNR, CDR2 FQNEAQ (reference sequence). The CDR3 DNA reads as TGTGCCAGCAGCTTAGCTCCGGGACAGGGGTACGAGCAGTACTTC. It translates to CASSLAPGQGYEQYF.

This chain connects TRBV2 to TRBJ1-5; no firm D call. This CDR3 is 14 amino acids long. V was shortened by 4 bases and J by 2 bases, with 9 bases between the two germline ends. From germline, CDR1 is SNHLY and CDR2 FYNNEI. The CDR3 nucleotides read TGTGCCAGCAGTGGGTTTCAGGGCAATCAGCCCCAGCATTTT. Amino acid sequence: CASSGFQGNQPQHF.